These 29 T cell receptor beta chains came from one sample sequenced in a study of cytomegalovirus exposure and HLA in healthy donors. Use of 60 Vbeta and 13 Jbeta primers characterized the PCR. Generated by immunoSEQ multiplex PCR, the TCRdb table keeps only in-frame clones and is missing some. This sample has about 120,000 clones, with 70% to 80% found just once. Material: PBMCs. These receptors all come from a man aged 40-49 years in good health and CMV-seropositive.

The rearrangement links TRBV10-3 to TRBJ1-5, with D maybe TRBD1 (5 bases). The germline CDR1 and CDR2 sequences are ENHRY and SYGVKD. The CDR3 consists of 17 residues. V lost 0 bases to trimming and J lost 3 bases, with 15 bases between them. The CDR3 nucleotides read TGTGCCATCAGTGAGTCTTGGGGGACTGGTAACAATCAGCCCCAGCATTTT. Translated, it gives CAISESWGTGNNQPQHF.

This clone appeared a single time. This chain joins TRBV5-1 and TRBJ1-3; D may be TRBD1 (6 bases). V was pared by 2 bases and J by 1 base, with 22 bases between. There are 19 residues in the CDR3. Looked up from germline, CDR1 is SGHRS and CDR2 is YFSETQ. CDR3 coding DNA: TGCGCCAGCAGCTTCCGGCCCTCGGTACAGGGAGCTTCTGGAAACACCATATATTTT. Translating gives CASSFRPSVQGASGNTIYF.

In its sample, this clone was seen a few times. The CDR3 loop is CASAQASGGSYEQYF. Here the CDR3 DNA reads TGTGCCAGCGCACAAGCTAGCGGGGGTTCCTACGAGCAGTACTTC. The V call is TRBV25-1, the J call TRBJ2-7; TRBD2 aligns across 10 bases. Trimming removed 8 bases from V and 1 base from J; junction bases left unmatched: 8. The CDR3 is 15 amino acids. Germline loops: CDR1 MGHDK, CDR2 SYGVNS.

J is TRBJ1-3 and V is TRBV5-1; a possible D gene is TRBD1 (6 bases). The V end lost 0 bases, the J end lost 1 base, and 8 bases lay between the germline ends. From germline, CDR1 is SGHRS and CDR2 YFSETQ. The CDR3 loop spans 15 amino acids. DNA for the CDR3: TGCGCCAGCAGCTTGGTAGGACAGTCTGGAAACACCATATATTTT. Amino acids: CASSLVGQSGNTIYF. Variable domain in full (rest from reference TRBV5-1 and TRBJ1-3): KAGVTQTPRYLIKTRGQQVTLSCSPISGHRSVSWYQQTPGQGLQFLFEYFSETQRNKGNFPGRFSGRQFSNSRSEMNVSTLELGDSALYLCASSLVGQSGNTIYFGEGSWLTVV.

V gene TRBV10-3 combines with J gene TRBJ2-2; D gene unclear. V was trimmed by 0 bases and J by 4 bases, leaving 9 bases between them. The CDR3 consists of 15 residues. CDR1 and CDR2 from the germline V gene are ENHRY and SYGVKD. In DNA form, the CDR3 reads TGTGCCATCAGTGAGTCTATAGCTTTCACCGGGGAGCTGTTTTTT. It is translated as CAISESIAFTGELFF.

This chain links TRBV19 with TRBJ1-1; a weak D match, TRBD1 (6 bases). Looked up from germline, CDR1 is LNHDA and CDR2 is SQIVND (reference sequence). This CDR3 is built from 13 residues. V lost 3 bases and J lost 3, with 8 bases in between. The CDR3 here is CASSMKGDTEAFF. For the CDR3, the DNA is TGTGCCAGTAGTATGAAGGGGGACACTGAAGCTTTCTTT.

The chain employs TRBV9 and TRBJ2-2, with D perhaps TRBD2 (6 bases). The CDR3 is 16 residues long. Germline CDR1 SGDLS, CDR2 YYNGEE. Trimming pared 4 bases from V and 2 bases from J, leaving 15 bases between. CDR3 sequence (DNA): TGTGCCAGCAGCCACCCCGGGGGAGCAAACACCGGGGAGCTGTTTTTT. It translates to CASSHPGGANTGELFF.

This sequence joins TRBV15 and TRBJ2-7; tentatively, D is TRBD1 (6 bases). This CDR3 contains 13 residues. Trimming took 5 bases from V and 3 from J, leaving 11 bases between them. Germline V gene lookup returns CDR1 LNHNV and CDR2 YYDKDF (reference sequence). The CDR3 DNA sequence: TGTGCCACCAGCTTTGACAGGTACTACGAGCAGTACTTC. Protein: CATSFDRYYEQYF.

The chain links TRBV6-1 to TRBJ1-2; 9 bases line up with TRBD1. This CDR3 is built from 14 residues. Germline lookup yields CDR1 MNHNS and CDR2 SASEGT. The trim removed 6 bases at V and 2 bases at J, leaving 4 bases unmatched. The CDR3 DNA reads as TGTGCCAGCAGGGCGGGACAGGGCAACTATGGCTACACCTTC. Its translation: CASRAGQGNYGYTF.

This clone appeared once. This rearrangement joins TRBV4-3 to TRBJ2-6; weak D call: TRBD2 (5 bases). The ends were cut back, 0 bases at V and 2 bases at J, with 8 bases in the middle. CDR3 length: 16 amino acids. Looked up from germline, CDR1 is LGHNA and CDR2 is YSLEER. The CDR3 region is CASSQDRGTGANVLTF. CDR3 DNA: TGCGCCAGCAGCCAAGATCGAGGGACTGGGGCCAACGTCCTGACTTTC.

The CDR3: CASSVGQGVYNEQFF. CDR3 coding DNA: TGTGCCAGTAGCGTTGGACAGGGGGTCTACAATGAGCAGTTCTTC. The rearrangement uses TRBV19 and TRBJ2-1, with TRBD1 matching 10 bases. Germline CDR1 reads LNHDA; CDR2 reads SQIVND (reference sequence). J was trimmed by 3 bases and V by 6 bases; bases with no gene match: 5. This CDR3 contains 15 residues. Combining the CDR3 with reference TRBV19 and TRBJ2-1 gives the whole variable domain DGGITQSPKYLFRKEGQNVTLSCEQNLNHDAMYWYRQDPGQGLRLIYYSQIVNDFQKGDIAEGYSVSREKKESFPLTVTSAQKNPTAFYLCASSVGQGVYNEQFFGPGTRLTVL.

The V gene is TRBV4-2, the J gene TRBJ1-4; possibly TRBD1 for D (5 bases). This CDR3 spans 15 amino acids. Germline values: CDR1 LGHNA, CDR2 YNFKEQ. V lost 4 bases and J 1 base, leaving 10 bases between the germline ends. The CDR3 sequence is CASSPRQLTNEKLFF. In DNA form, the CDR3 reads TGTGCCAGCAGCCCCCGACAGTTAACTAATGAAAAACTGTTTTTT.

The genes are TRBV29-1 and TRBJ2-2, with 7 bases aligning to TRBD1. CDR1 and CDR2 from the germline V gene are SQVTM and ANQGSEA. The CDR3 is 12 residues long. V lost 7 bases to trimming and J lost 6 bases; unmatched junction nucleotides: 5. The CDR3 loop reads CSADRVSGELFF. Written as DNA, the CDR3 is TGCAGCGCAGACAGGGTTTCCGGGGAGCTGTTTTTT.

This chain uses TRBV27 with TRBJ2-2; possibly TRBD1 for D (6 bases). Trimming took 5 bases from V and 3 from J, leaving 7 bases between them. Germline V lookup: CDR1 MNHEY, CDR2 SMNVEV (reference sequence). The CDR3 is 13 amino acids. CDR3 coding DNA: TGTGCCAGCAGTACAGGGTACACCGGGGAGCTGTTTTTT. Translation gives CASSTGYTGELFF.

The rearrangement links TRBV6-5 to TRBJ1-5; TRBD1 might be the D (6 bases). Between the trimmed V and J ends, which lost 7 bases and 7 bases, there was a span of 17 bases. CDR3 size: 14 residues. Germline values: CDR1 MNHEY, CDR2 SVGAGI. The DNA for the CDR3 is TGTGCCAGCAAAGGGGGGGCTCAGGGACAGCCCCAGCATTTT. It translates to CASKGGAQGQPQHF.

This chain links TRBV19 with TRBJ1-5; D gene uncertain. The CDR3 totals 13 residues. In germline, CDR1 is LNHDA, CDR2 SQIVND (reference sequence). V was cut by 3 bases and J by 6 bases, with 9 bases left in between. CDR3 bases: TGTGCCAGTAGTATTCCGGGAGGTCAGCCCCAGCATTTT. Amino acids: CASSIPGGQPQHF.

V is TRBV28 and J is TRBJ2-1; 7 positions agree with TRBD1. There are 14 residues in the CDR3. CDR1 and CDR2 (germline): MDHEN, SYDVKM. Trimming cost V 7 bases and J 4 bases; bases outside gene matches: 7. CDR3 residues: CASTLGTVYNEQFF. CDR3 DNA: TGTGCCAGCACCCTGGGGACAGTTTACAATGAGCAGTTCTTC.

V gene TRBV19 combines with J gene TRBJ2-3; 9 nucleotides line up with TRBD1. The germline V gene has CDR1 LNHDA and CDR2 SQIVND (reference sequence). The CDR3 is 16 residues long. The V segment lost 8 bases and the J segment 5 bases; nucleotides outside the gene matches: 14. The CDR3 bases are TGTGCCAGTGCTAAACAGGGGGCCTGGAGCGGAGATACGCAGTATTTT. Residues: CASAKQGAWSGDTQYF.

This clone came up a few times. The CDR3 reads CASSLETRQWTEAFF. The CDR3 nucleotides are TGTGCCAGCAGTTTAGAGACGAGGCAGTGGACTGAAGCTTTCTTT. V is TRBV28 and J is TRBJ1-1; no reliable D call. Germline-derived CDR1 and CDR2 are MDHEN and SYDVKM. V was clipped by 2 bases and J by 5 bases, with 15 bases between them. The CDR3 is 15 residues long.

The chain joins TRBV10-1 to TRBJ1-1; tentatively, D is TRBD1 (5 bases). Trimming removed 1 base at V and 4 bases at J, with 10 bases between. The CDR3 has 14 residues. Germline V gene sequence: CDR1 WNHNN, CDR2 SYGVQD (reference sequence). This CDR3 reads CASSEFTGGTEAFF. The CDR3 DNA reads as TGCGCCAGCAGTGAGTTTACCGGGGGCACTGAAGCTTTCTTT.

The V and J genes are TRBV28 and TRBJ1-5; weak D call: TRBD1 (5 bases). Germline lookup yields CDR1 MDHEN and CDR2 SYDVKM. CDR3 size: 14 residues. The V and J ends lost 6 bases and 0 bases respectively, with 9 bases between them. The CDR3: CASRPDSSNQPQHF. As DNA, the CDR3 is TGTGCCAGCAGGCCAGACAGTAGCAATCAGCCCCAGCATTTT.

This chain links TRBV5-1 with TRBJ1-5; no clear D gene. V was pared by 5 bases and J by 5 bases, with 14 bases between. CDR3 size: 14 residues. The V gene's germline CDR1 is SGHRS and CDR2 YFSETQ. The CDR3 region has the DNA TGCGCCAGCAGTCCCGGTCCTGCGGATCAGCCCCAGCATTTT. Its translation: CASSPGPADQPQHF.

The chain combines TRBV6-1 with TRBJ1-5, with TRBD1 matching 9 bases. V was pared by 7 bases and J by 6 bases, with 7 bases of the junction left unmatched. The CDR3 has 14 residues. The germline gives CDR1 MNHNS, CDR2 SASEGT. CDR3 DNA sequence: TGTGCCAGCACCGGTACAGGGGGCGTTCAGCCCCAGCATTTT. This gives the protein CASTGTGGVQPQHF.

The chain couples TRBV11-2 to TRBJ1-4, with D perhaps TRBD1 (5 bases). Germline V gene data show CDR1 as SGHAT and CDR2 as FQNNGV. CDR3 length equals 18 residues. V lost 1 base and J lost 4, with 19 bases in between. CDR3 amino acids: CASSLVGVVGAINEKLFF. The CDR3 nucleotides read TGTGCCAGCAGCTTAGTAGGCGTCGTAGGGGCTATTAATGAAAAACTGTTTTTT.

V and J are TRBV29-1 and TRBJ1-1; D gene unclear. Between the trimmed V and J ends, which lost 5 bases and 7 bases, there was a span of 11 bases. This CDR3 is 11 amino acids long. CDR1 is SQVTM, CDR2 ANQGSEA, per germline. Here the CDR3 DNA reads TGCAGCGTTTTACCGGGAGATGAAGCTTTCTTT. It encodes CSVLPGDEAFF.

This sequence joins TRBV7-6 and TRBJ2-7, with unresolved D. Trimming pared 2 bases from V and 5 bases from J, leaving 16 bases between. Germline lookup yields CDR1 SGHVS and CDR2 FNYEAQ. The CDR3 extends over 15 amino acids. The CDR3 coding sequence is TGTGCCAGCAGCTTAAGAGGCGCGGCAATCCACGAGCAGTACTTC. Its protein product is CASSLRGAAIHEQYF. The entire variable domain, with the rest obtained from reference TRBV7-6 and TRBJ2-7, is as follows: GAGVSQSPRYKVTKRGQDVALRCDPISGHVSLYWYRQALGQGPEFLTYFNYEAQQDKSGLPNDRFSAERPEGSISTLTIQRTEQRDSAMYRCASSLRGAAIHEQYFGPGTRLTVT.

The rearrangement joins TRBV10-2 to TRBJ1-1; no reliable D call. V lost 6 bases to trimming and J lost 1 base, with 12 bases between them. CDR3 size: 14 residues. Germline lookup yields CDR1 WSHSY and CDR2 SAAADI. The CDR3 bases are TGCGCCAGCAGGACGACGGGAGGGAACACTGAAGCTTTCTTT. It encodes CASRTTGGNTEAFF.

The J gene is TRBJ1-2, the V gene TRBV30; a possible D gene is TRBD1 (5 bases). V lost 3 bases and J lost 3, with 11 bases in between. Per the germline V gene, CDR1 is GTSNPN and CDR2 is SVGIG (reference sequence). The CDR3 contains 13 residues. The CDR3 loop is CAWSPRDYYGYTF. For the CDR3, the DNA is TGTGCCTGGAGCCCCCGGGACTACTATGGCTACACCTTC. Full variable domain (rest looked up from reference TRBV30 and TRBJ1-2): SQTIHQWPATLVQPVGSPLSLECTVEGTSNPNLYWYRQAAGRGLQLLFYSVGIGQISSEVPQNLSASRPQDRQFILSSKKLLLSDSGFYLCAWSPRDYYGYTFGSGTRLTVV.

This clone was seen more than once but under ten times. The rearrangement links TRBV19 to TRBJ2-7; D is possibly TRBD1 (6 bases). The CDR3 extends over 15 amino acids. V lost 0 bases and J lost 6, with 15 bases in between. CDR1 and CDR2 from the germline V gene are LNHDA and SQIVND (reference sequence). CDR3 DNA: TGTGCCAGTAGTATAGAAGGGACAAGAACGAGCGAGCAGTACTTC. This gives the protein CASSIEGTRTSEQYF.